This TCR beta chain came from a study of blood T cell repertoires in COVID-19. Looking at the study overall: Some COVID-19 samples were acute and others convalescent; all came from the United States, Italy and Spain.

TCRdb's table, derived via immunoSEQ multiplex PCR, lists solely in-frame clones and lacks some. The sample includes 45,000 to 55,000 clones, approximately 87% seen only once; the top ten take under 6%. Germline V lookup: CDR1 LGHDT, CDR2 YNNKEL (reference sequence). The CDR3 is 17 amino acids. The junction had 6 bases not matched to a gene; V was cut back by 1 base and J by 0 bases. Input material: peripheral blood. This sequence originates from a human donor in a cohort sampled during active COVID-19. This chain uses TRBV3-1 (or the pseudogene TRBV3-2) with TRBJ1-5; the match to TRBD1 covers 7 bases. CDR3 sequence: CASSQGQTGISNQPQHF. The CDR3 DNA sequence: TGTGCCAGCAGCCAAGGACAGACAGGGATTAGCAATCAGCCCCAGCATTTT.